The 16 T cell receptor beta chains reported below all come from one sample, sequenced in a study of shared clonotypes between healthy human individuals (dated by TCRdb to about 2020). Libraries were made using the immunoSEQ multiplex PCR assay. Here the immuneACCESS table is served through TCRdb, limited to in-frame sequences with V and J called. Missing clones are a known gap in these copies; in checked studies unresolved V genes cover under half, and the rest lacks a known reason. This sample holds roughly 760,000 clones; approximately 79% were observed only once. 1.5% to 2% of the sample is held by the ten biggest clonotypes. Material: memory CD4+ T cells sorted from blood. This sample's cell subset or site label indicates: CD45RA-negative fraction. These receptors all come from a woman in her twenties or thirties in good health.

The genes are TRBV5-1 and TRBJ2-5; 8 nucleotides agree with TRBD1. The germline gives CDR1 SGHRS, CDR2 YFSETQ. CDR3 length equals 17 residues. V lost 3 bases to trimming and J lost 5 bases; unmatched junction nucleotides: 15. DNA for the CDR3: TGCGCCAGCAGCTCGGAGCCTTCGACAGGGGACGGGGAGACCCAGTACTTC. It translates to CASSSEPSTGDGETQYF.

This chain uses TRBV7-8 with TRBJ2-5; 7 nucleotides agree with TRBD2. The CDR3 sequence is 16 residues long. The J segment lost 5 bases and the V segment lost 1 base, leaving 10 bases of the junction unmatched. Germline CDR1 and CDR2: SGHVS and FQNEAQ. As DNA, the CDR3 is TGTGCCAGCAGCTTAGGACGCGGGAGAGGTTTGGAGACCCAGTACTTC. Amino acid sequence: CASSLGRGRGLETQYF.

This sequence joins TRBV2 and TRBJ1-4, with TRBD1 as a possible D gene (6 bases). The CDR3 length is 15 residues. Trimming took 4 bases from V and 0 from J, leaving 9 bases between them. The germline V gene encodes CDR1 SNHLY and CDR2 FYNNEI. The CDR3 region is CASSVRQATNEKLFF. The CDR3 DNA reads TGTGCCAGCAGTGTCCGACAGGCAACTAATGAAAAACTGTTTTTT.

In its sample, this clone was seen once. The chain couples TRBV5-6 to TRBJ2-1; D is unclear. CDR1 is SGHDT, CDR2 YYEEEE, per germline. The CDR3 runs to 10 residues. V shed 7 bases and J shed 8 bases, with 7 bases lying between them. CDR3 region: CASGYYEQFF. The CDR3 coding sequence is TGTGCCAGCGGATATTATGAGCAGTTCTTC.

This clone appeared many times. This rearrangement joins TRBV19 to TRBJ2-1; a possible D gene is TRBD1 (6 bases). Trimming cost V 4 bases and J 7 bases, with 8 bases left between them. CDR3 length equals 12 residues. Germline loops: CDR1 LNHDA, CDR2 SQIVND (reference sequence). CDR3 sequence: CASSNQGNEQFF. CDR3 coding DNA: TGTGCCAGTAGTAACCAGGGGAATGAGCAGTTCTTC.

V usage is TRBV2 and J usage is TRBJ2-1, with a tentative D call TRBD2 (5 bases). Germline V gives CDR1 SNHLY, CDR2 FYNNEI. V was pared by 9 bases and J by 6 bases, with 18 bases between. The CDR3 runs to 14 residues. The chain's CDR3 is CASATGVFRNEQFF. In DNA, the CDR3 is TGTGCCAGTGCCACCGGGGTTTTTCGCAATGAGCAGTTCTTC.

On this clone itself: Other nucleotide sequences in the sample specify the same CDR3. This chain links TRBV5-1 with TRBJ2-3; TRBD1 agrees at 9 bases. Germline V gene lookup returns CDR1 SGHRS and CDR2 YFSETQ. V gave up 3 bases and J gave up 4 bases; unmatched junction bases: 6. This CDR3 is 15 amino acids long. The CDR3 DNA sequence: TGCGCCAGCAGCTCGGGACAGGGAGTAGCAGATACGCAGTATTTT. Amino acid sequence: CASSSGQGVADTQYF.

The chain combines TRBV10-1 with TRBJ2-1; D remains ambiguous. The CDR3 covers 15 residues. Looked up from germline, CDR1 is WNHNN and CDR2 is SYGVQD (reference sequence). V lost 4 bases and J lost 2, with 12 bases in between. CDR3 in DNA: TGCGCCAGCAGTGTCTCGGCCTCGCCCTACAATGAGCAGTTCTTC. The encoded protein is CASSVSASPYNEQFF.

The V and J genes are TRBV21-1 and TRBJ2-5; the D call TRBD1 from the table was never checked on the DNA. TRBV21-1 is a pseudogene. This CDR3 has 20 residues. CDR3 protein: CASSKEKDKDDRPYQETQYF. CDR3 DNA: TGTGCCAGCAGCAAAGAAAAAGATAAGGATGACAGGCCCTACCAAGAGACCCAGTACTTC.

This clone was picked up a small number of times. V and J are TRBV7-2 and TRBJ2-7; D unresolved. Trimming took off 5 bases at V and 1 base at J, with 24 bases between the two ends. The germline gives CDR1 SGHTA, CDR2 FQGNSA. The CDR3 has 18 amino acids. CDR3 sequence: CASSTTNQRAIRSYEQYF. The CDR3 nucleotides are TGTGCCAGCAGCACGACCAACCAACGAGCTATCCGTTCCTACGAGCAGTACTTC.

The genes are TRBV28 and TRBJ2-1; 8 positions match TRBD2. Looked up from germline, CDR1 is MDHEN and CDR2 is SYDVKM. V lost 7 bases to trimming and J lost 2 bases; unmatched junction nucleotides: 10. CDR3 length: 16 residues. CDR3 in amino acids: CASNWSGSLPYNEQFF. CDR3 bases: TGTGCCAGCAACTGGAGCGGGAGTCTACCCTACAATGAGCAGTTCTTC.

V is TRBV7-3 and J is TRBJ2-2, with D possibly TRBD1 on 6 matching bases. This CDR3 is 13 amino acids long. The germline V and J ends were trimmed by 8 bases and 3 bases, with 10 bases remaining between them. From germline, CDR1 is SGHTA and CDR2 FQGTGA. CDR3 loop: CASGRQDTGELFF. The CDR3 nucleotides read TGTGCCAGCGGGCGACAGGACACCGGGGAGCTGTTTTTT.

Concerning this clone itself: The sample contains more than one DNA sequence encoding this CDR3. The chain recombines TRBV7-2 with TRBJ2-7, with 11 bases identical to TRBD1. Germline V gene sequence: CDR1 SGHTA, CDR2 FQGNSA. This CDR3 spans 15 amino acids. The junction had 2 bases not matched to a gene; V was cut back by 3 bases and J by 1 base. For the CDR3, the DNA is TGTGCCAGCAGCTTTGGGACAGGGGGATCCTACGAGCAGTACTTC. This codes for CASSFGTGGSYEQYF.

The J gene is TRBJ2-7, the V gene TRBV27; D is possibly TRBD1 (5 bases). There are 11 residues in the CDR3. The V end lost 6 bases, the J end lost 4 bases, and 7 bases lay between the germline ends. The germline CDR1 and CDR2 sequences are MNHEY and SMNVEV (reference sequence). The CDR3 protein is CASRQGYEQYF. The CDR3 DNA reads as TGTGCCAGCAGGCAGGGATACGAGCAGTACTTC.

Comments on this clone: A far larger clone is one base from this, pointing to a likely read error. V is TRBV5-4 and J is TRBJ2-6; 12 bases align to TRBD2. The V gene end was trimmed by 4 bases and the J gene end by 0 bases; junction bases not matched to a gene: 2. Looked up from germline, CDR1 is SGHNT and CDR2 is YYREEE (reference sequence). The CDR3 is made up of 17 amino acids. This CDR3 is CASSRTSGASGANVLTF. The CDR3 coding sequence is TGTGCCAGCAGCCGGACTAGCGGGGCCTCTGGGGCCAACGTCCTGACTTTC.

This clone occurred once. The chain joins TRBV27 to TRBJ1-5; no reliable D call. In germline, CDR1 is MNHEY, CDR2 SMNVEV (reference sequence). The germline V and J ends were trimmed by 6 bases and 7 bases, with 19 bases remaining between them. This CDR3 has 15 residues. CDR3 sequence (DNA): TGTGCCAGCAGCCGTAATTCGGCAGTACGACAGCCCCAGCATTTT. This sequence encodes CASSRNSAVRQPQHF.